Described below is a single T cell receptor (beta chain) sequence and its context. This sample was included in a study of blood T cell repertoires in COVID-19. Study at large: Both acute and convalescent COVID-19 samples were obtained from the United States, Italy and Spain. Sources were T cells, B-cell-depleted T cells, or PBMCs; the material itself was cDNA or gDNA.

CDR1 SNHLY and CDR2 FYNNEI come from the germline V gene. There are 13 residues in the CDR3. V lost 7 bases, J lost 9 bases, and 8 bases stayed unmatched. Data came from immunoSEQ multiplex PCR; TCRdb stores just in-frame clones and leaves some out. This table holds fewer than 120,000 clones, over 60% found once. The chain uses TRBV2 and TRBJ2-1; 8 bases match TRBD2. This sequence was found in a woman over 75 with active or convalescent COVID-19. What was sequenced was peripheral blood. The CDR3 nucleotides read TGTGCCAGCACCGGGGGGGCCGGGGGTGAGCAGTTCTTC. Translation: CASTGGAGGEQFF.